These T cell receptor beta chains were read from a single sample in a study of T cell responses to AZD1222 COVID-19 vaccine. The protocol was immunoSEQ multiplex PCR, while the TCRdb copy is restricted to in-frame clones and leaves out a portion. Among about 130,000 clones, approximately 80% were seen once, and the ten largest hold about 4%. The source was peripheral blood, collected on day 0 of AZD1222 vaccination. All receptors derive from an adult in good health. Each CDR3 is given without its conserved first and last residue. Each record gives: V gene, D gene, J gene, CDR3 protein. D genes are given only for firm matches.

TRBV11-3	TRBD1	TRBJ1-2	ASSIPRRGRTNYGYT
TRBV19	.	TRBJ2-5	ASGSGWTEETQY
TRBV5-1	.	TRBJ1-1	ASSLVGERTEAF
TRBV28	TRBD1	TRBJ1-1	ASSPPQGSLPEAF
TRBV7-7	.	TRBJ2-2	ASSSGHGAGNTGELF
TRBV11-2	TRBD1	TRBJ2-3	ASSSGQGARADTQY
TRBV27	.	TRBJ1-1	ASSLSAGAGYTEAF
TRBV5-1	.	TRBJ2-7	ASRAGQGFTYEQY
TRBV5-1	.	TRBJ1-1	ASSLQAANTEAF
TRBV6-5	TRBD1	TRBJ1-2	ASSDSGGTGYGYT
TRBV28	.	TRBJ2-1	ASSPPRYNEQF